A single sample is the source of the 24 T cell receptor beta chains below, sequenced in a study of OX40 agonist ivuxolimab in advanced cancers. TCRdb keeps only in-frame clones here, not all; method: immunoSEQ multiplex PCR. The table shows fewer than 80,000 clones, with over 80% occurring only once. The sample consisted of CD4+ or CD8+ T cells sorted from blood, taken in a trial of the OX40 agonist ivuxolimab. The receptors shown here come from an adult with an advanced solid tumor such as melanoma, head and neck, liver or kidney cancer.

The chain uses TRBV29-1 and TRBJ1-6, with 9 bases identical to TRBD1. V lost 7 bases and J lost 9; bases outside the gene matches: 7. The CDR3 loop spans 13 amino acids. From germline, CDR1 is SQVTM and CDR2 ANQGSEA. The CDR3 here is CSGTGQGLSPLHF. Written as DNA, the CDR3 is TGCAGCGGAACGGGACAGGGACTTTCACCCCTCCACTTT.

The rearrangement uses TRBV9 and TRBJ2-1; TRBD2 aligns across 16 bases. The CDR3 contains 18 residues. Germline CDR1 reads SGDLS; CDR2 reads YYNGEE. Trimming at V came to 4 bases and at J to 9 bases, leaving 13 bases not matched to a gene. This CDR3 reads CASSLTTGTSGGAFEQFF. The DNA of the CDR3 is TGTGCCAGCAGCCTTACGACCGGGACTAGCGGGGGGGCATTTGAGCAGTTCTTC.

This clone has only one observation. The V and J genes are TRBV6-6 and TRBJ1-4; D perhaps matches TRBD1 (5 bases). CDR1 is MNHNY and CDR2 is SVGAGI in the germline V gene (reference sequence). Between the trimmed V and J ends, which lost 5 bases and 7 bases, there was a span of 14 bases. The CDR3 runs 14 residues. CDR3 protein: CASSSRDFLEKLFF. The DNA of the CDR3 is TGTGCCAGCAGTAGCCGGGACTTTCTTGAAAAACTGTTTTTT.

The chain employs TRBV30 and TRBJ2-7; D is unclear. This CDR3 region has 15 residues. Looked up from germline, CDR1 is GTSNPN and CDR2 is SVGIG (reference sequence). Trimming left V 4 bases short and J 0 bases short, with 16 bases between. The CDR3 loop is CAWTTAATRSYEQYF. The CDR3 nucleotides are TGTGCCTGGACCACCGCCGCGACCCGCTCCTACGAGCAGTACTTC. Looking up the rest from reference TRBV30 and TRBJ2-7 gives the full variable domain: SQTIHQWPATLVQPVGSPLSLECTVEGTSNPNLYWYRQAAGRGLQLLFYSVGIGQISSEVPQNLSASRPQDRQFILSSKKLLLSDSGFYLCAWTTAATRSYEQYFGPGTRLTVT.

This clone was seen just once. The chain carries TRBV20-1 and TRBJ2-7; D gene unclear. V lost 5 bases and J lost 0, with 5 bases in between. This CDR3 contains 11 residues. Germline lookup yields CDR1 DFQATT and CDR2 SNEGSKA (reference sequence). The CDR3 loop is CSAQSSYEQYF. For the CDR3, the DNA is TGCAGTGCTCAGAGCTCCTACGAGCAGTACTTC.

This chain uses TRBV5-4 with TRBJ2-7; TRBD2 is a possible D gene (6 bases). Germline V lookup: CDR1 SGHNT, CDR2 YYREEE (reference sequence). Trimming took off 0 bases at V and 3 bases at J, with 10 bases between the two ends. This CDR3 is built from 14 residues. CDR3 nucleotides: TGTGCCAGCAGCTTGGGCGGGGTTATCTACGAGCAGTACTTC. Residues: CASSLGGVIYEQYF.

The V gene is TRBV2, the J gene TRBJ1-2; D remains unclear. This CDR3 spans 13 amino acids. Looked up from germline, CDR1 is SNHLY and CDR2 is FYNNEI. V was clipped by 5 bases and J by 8 bases, with 15 bases between them. CDR3: CASSLQEVHGYTF. Here the CDR3 DNA reads TGTGCCAGCAGTCTCCAGGAAGTCCACGGCTACACCTTC.

The J gene is TRBJ2-3, the V gene TRBV7-6; TRBD2 agrees at 7 bases. V shed 1 base and J 2 bases; nucleotides not matched to a gene: 6. Germline CDR1 SGHVS, CDR2 FNYEAQ. This CDR3 has 16 amino acids. The CDR3 protein is CASSLGPAGNTDTQYF. The CDR3 coding sequence is TGTGCCAGCAGCTTAGGCCCAGCGGGGAACACAGATACGCAGTATTTT.

The V call is TRBV4-1, the J call TRBJ1-3; perhaps TRBD1 as D (5 bases). CDR1 MGHRA and CDR2 YSYEKL come from the germline V gene. The CDR3 has 14 amino acids. The V end lost 4 bases, the J end lost 8 bases, and 15 bases lay between the germline ends. The CDR3 DNA sequence: TGCGCCAGCAGCCCAGACCGAGGGGTACACACCATATATTTT. Its protein is CASSPDRGVHTIYF.

This clone was picked up one time. The chain uses TRBV19 and TRBJ1-2; 7 bases agree with TRBD1. Trimming removed 5 bases from V and 4 bases from J; junction bases left unmatched: 16. This CDR3 has 17 residues. Germline CDR1 is LNHDA and CDR2 is SQIVND (reference sequence). The CDR3 DNA is TGTGCCAGTAGTTTCCGGACAGGCCTGAACACATCCTATGGCTACACCTTC. Residues: CASSFRTGLNTSYGYTF.

The chain carries TRBV10-2 and TRBJ1-2; no reliable D call. Trimming cost V 0 bases and J 1 base, with 9 bases left between them. Germline loops: CDR1 WSHSY, CDR2 SAAADI. The CDR3 spans 15 residues. CDR3 in amino acids: CASSESIQINYGYTF. CDR3 in DNA: TGCGCCAGCAGTGAGTCGATACAGATTAACTATGGCTACACCTTC.

This clone appeared many times. This chain links TRBV4-1 with TRBJ2-3, with 7 nucleotides matching TRBD2. The CDR3 consists of 16 residues. The V gene's germline CDR1 is MGHRA and CDR2 YSYEKL. After removal of 2 bases from V and 0 bases from J, the junction contained 5 bases not matched to a gene. CDR3 coding DNA: TGCGCCAGCAGCCAAACTAGGGACTACAGCACAGATACGCAGTATTTT. Its translation: CASSQTRDYSTDTQYF.

V gene TRBV7-2 combines with J gene TRBJ1-5; D unclear. The CDR3 extends over 14 amino acids. Trimming removed 5 bases from V and 0 bases from J, with 8 bases in between. Germline CDR1 is SGHTA and CDR2 is FQGNSA. The CDR3 spells CASSKGYSNQPQHF. The CDR3 bases are TGTGCCAGCAGCAAGGGCTATAGCAATCAGCCCCAGCATTTT.

V gene TRBV5-1 combines with J gene TRBJ2-1; TRBD2 matches at 10 bases. Germline loops: CDR1 SGHRS, CDR2 YFSETQ. The V gene end was trimmed by 4 bases and the J gene end by 10 bases; junction bases not matched to a gene: 14. The CDR3 is 16 residues long. DNA for the CDR3: TGCGCCAGCAGCAGCCTACTAGCGGGGTCTACGGGGGAGCAGTTCTTC. Encoded protein: CASSSLLAGSTGEQFF.

The V gene is TRBV9, the J gene TRBJ2-3; 14 bases agree with TRBD2. The CDR3 has 15 amino acids. In germline, CDR1 is SGDLS, CDR2 YYNGEE. With V trimmed by 4 bases and J by 10 bases, 8 bases remained unmatched. CDR3 sequence: CASSTTSGGEVPQYF. The CDR3 DNA reads as TGTGCCAGCAGCACGACTAGCGGGGGGGAAGTACCGCAGTATTTT.

The chain employs TRBV28 and TRBJ1-4; D is ambiguous. The V gene lost 5 bases and the J gene lost 5 bases, with 15 bases spanning the gap. CDR1 and CDR2 (germline): MDHEN, SYDVKM. The CDR3 is 15 residues long. The CDR3 is CASSPPRGQNEKLFF. CDR3 in DNA: TGTGCCAGCAGTCCCCCCCGGGGTCAAAATGAAAAACTGTTTTTT. The whole variable domain, remainder taken from reference TRBV28 and TRBJ1-4, is DVKVTQSSRYLVKRTGEKVFLECVQDMDHENMFWYRQDPGLGLRLIYFSYDVKMKEKGDIPEGYSVSREKKERFSLILESASTNQTSMYLCASSPPRGQNEKLFFGSGTQLSVL.

This chain connects TRBV7-2 to TRBJ1-2, with 11 bases matching TRBD1. Germline trimming cut 2 bases from V and 8 bases from J; bases unmatched to any gene: 7. This CDR3 comprises 15 residues. Germline CDR1 reads SGHTA; CDR2 reads FQGNSA. CDR3 DNA: TGTGCCAGCAGCTTATTCGGGACAGGGGGTAGAGGCTACACCTTC. It yields the protein CASSLFGTGGRGYTF.

The chain combines TRBV11-2 with TRBJ1-5, with D tentatively TRBD1 (5 bases). This CDR3 region has 14 residues. Per germline, CDR1 SGHAT and CDR2 FQNNGV. Deletions cut 5 bases from V and 5 bases from J, with 13 bases between. In DNA form, the CDR3 reads TGTGCCAGCAGCCTAGGGACTTCAGATCAGCCCCAGCATTTT. Protein product: CASSLGTSDQPQHF.

This clone was found once. The chain carries TRBV5-1 and TRBJ2-3; D is ambiguous. Trimming shortened V by 3 bases and J by 4 bases, and 9 bases separated the two germline ends. Germline CDR1 SGHRS, CDR2 YFSETQ. There are 13 residues in the CDR3. DNA of the CDR3: TGCGCCAGCAGCTCCGAGTGGGCAGATACGCAGTATTTT. Its translation is CASSSEWADTQYF.

The CDR3: CASGNSGGYEQYF. Written as DNA, the CDR3 is TGTGCCAGCGGCAACAGTGGAGGCTACGAGCAGTACTTC. J is TRBJ2-7 and V is TRBV7-2, with D maybe TRBD2 (5 bases). Germline CDR1 and CDR2: SGHTA and FQGNSA. V was cut by 8 bases and J by 3 bases, with 14 bases left in between. The CDR3 spans 13 residues.

This rearrangement joins TRBV6-1 to TRBJ1-2, with D perhaps matching TRBD1 (5 bases). V dropped 3 bases and J dropped 5 bases, with 7 bases sitting between them. The length of the CDR3 is 12 residues. The germline V gene has CDR1 MNHNS and CDR2 SASEGT. The CDR3 protein is CASSDGHYGYTF. CDR3 in DNA: TGTGCCAGCAGTGACGGACATTATGGCTACACCTTC.

V usage is TRBV7-3 and J usage is TRBJ1-1; no clear D. The germline CDR1 and CDR2 sequences are SGHTA and FQGTGA. V lost 5 bases and J 0 bases, leaving 7 bases between the germline ends. The CDR3 contains 13 residues. In DNA form, the CDR3 reads TGTGCCAGCAGCCCTCTGTTGAACACTGAAGCTTTCTTT. This gives the protein CASSPLLNTEAFF. Complete variable domain (other parts from reference TRBV7-3 and TRBJ1-1): GAGVSQTPSNKVTEKGKYVELRCDPISGHTALYWYRQSLGQGPEFLIYFQGTGAADDSGLPNDRFFAVRPEGSVSTLKIQRTERGDSAVYLCASSPLLNTEAFFGQGTRLTVV.

The V call is TRBV4-3, the J call TRBJ1-1, with a tentative D call TRBD1 (5 bases). CDR1 and CDR2 from the germline V gene are LGHNA and YSLEER. There are 13 residues in the CDR3. Trimming stripped 0 bases from V and 12 bases from J, with 14 bases between. CDR3 bases: TGCGCCAGCAGCCAAGATCGGGACGCAATTTCTTTCTTT. Translation gives CASSQDRDAISFF.

The CDR3 DNA follows: TGTGCCAGCAGCTTGGCTGGGGCGACCGATACGCAGTATTTT. Encoded protein: CASSLAGATDTQYF. This chain links TRBV5-4 with TRBJ2-3; D perhaps matches TRBD1 (5 bases). V was pared by 0 bases and J by 6 bases, with 11 bases between. There are 14 residues in the CDR3. Germline loops: CDR1 SGHNT, CDR2 YYREEE (reference sequence).